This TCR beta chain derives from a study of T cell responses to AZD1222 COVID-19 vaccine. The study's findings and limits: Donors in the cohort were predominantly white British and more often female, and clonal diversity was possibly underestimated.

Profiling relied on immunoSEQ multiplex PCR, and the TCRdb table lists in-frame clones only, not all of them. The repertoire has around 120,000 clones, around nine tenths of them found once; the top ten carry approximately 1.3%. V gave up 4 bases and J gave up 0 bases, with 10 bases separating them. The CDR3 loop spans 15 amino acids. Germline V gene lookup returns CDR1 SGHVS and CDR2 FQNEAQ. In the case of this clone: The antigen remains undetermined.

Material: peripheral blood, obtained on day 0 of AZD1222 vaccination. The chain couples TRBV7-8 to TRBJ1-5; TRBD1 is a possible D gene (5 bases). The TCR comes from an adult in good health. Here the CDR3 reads CASSSQGVSNQPQHF. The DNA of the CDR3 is TGTGCCAGCAGCTCGCAGGGAGTTAGCAATCAGCCCCAGCATTTT.